One and the same sample provided the 14 T cell receptor beta chains below, sequenced in a study of shared T cell receptors in the human thymus. TCRdb's table, derived via immunoSEQ multiplex PCR, lists solely in-frame clones and lacks some. The repertoire holds about 610,000 clones, with roughly 90% as singletons. These data also featured in a second study, about human thymus T cells.

Material for sequencing was thymocytes. The receptor set was obtained from a boy under three years old with a congenital heart defect.

V usage is TRBV9 and J usage is TRBJ2-7, with a weak D call TRBD1 (7 bases). The germline V and J ends were trimmed by 3 bases and 2 bases, with 18 bases remaining between them. The CDR3 loop spans 16 amino acids. The germline V gene has CDR1 SGDLS and CDR2 YYNGEE. The DNA of the CDR3 is TGTGCCAGCAGCGCCTCCAGACAGGGAGGACCCTACGAGCAGTACTTC. Amino acid sequence: CASSASRQGGPYEQYF.

V and J are TRBV6-5 and TRBJ1-1, with D unresolved. The V gene lost 0 bases and the J gene lost 0 bases, with 8 bases spanning the gap. This CDR3 contains 15 residues. The germline gives CDR1 MNHEY, CDR2 SVGAGI. CDR3 sequence (DNA): TGTGCCAGCAGTTACTCGGAGGAGGTGAACACTGAAGCTTTCTTT. Amino acid sequence: CASSYSEEVNTEAFF.

The chain combines TRBV5-5 with TRBJ2-7, with 12 bases that match TRBD1. The junction had 6 bases not matched to a gene; V was cut back by 7 bases and J by 7 bases. Germline lookup yields CDR1 SGHKS and CDR2 YYEKEE (reference sequence). The CDR3 consists of 13 residues. The CDR3 nucleotides read TGTGCCAGCCCGGGACAGGGGGCGAGGGAGCAGTACTTC. Amino acids: CASPGQGAREQYF.

The chain combines TRBV18 with TRBJ2-5, with TRBD2 matching over 12 bases. The CDR3 has 17 amino acids. Germline CDR1 and CDR2: KGHSH and LQKENI. Trimming cost V 5 bases and J 3 bases; bases outside gene matches: 10. CDR3 DNA sequence: TGTGCCAGCTCAACGGCTAGCGGGAGGGAACGGGAAGAGACCCAGTACTTC. Encoded protein: CASSTASGREREETQYF.

The chain is built from TRBV27 and TRBJ2-7; the match to TRBD2 covers 12 bases. CDR1 and CDR2 from the germline V gene are MNHEY and SMNVEV (reference sequence). This CDR3 comprises 15 residues. V gave up 6 bases and J gave up 3 bases; unmatched junction bases: 6. CDR3 DNA: TGTGCCAGCAGCCAACCGACTAGCGGGAGCTACGAGCAGTACTTC. Its translation is CASSQPTSGSYEQYF.

This clone was counted a few times. V and J are TRBV28 and TRBJ2-7; D gene unclear. CDR1 MDHEN and CDR2 SYDVKM come from the germline V gene. This CDR3 has 11 residues. Trimming took 5 bases from V and 3 from J, leaving 5 bases between them. Here the CDR3 DNA reads TGTGCCAGCAGTCCGCGCTACGAGCAGTACTTC. Its protein is CASSPRYEQYF.

The V and J genes are TRBV28 and TRBJ2-7, with TRBD1 matching 10 bases. J was trimmed by 5 bases and V by 5 bases; bases with no gene match: 6. The CDR3 sequence is 14 residues long. Germline CDR1 and CDR2: MDHEN and SYDVKM. The CDR3 protein is CASSHAGTGDEQYF. CDR3 DNA sequence: TGTGCCAGCAGTCACGCCGGGACAGGGGACGAGCAGTACTTC.

This clone was detected only once. The chain carries TRBV4-2 and TRBJ2-7; D possibly corresponds to TRBD2 (5 bases). In germline, CDR1 is LGHNA, CDR2 YNFKEQ. This CDR3 contains 16 residues. The V end was cut by 2 bases, the J end by 4 bases, with 18 bases between. CDR3 bases: TGTGCCAGCAGCCAATATACGGGCCCGGGGAGTTACGAGCAGTACTTC. Translated, it gives CASSQYTGPGSYEQYF.

This sequence joins TRBV7-2 and TRBJ2-3; D call uncertain. Germline V gives CDR1 SGHTA, CDR2 FQGNSA. V was shortened by 5 bases and J by 4 bases, with 13 bases between the two germline ends. This CDR3 region has 14 residues. The CDR3 DNA reads TGTGCCAGCAGCCCTACCCGATTGCCAGATACGCAGTATTTT. Protein sequence: CASSPTRLPDTQYF.

This chain links TRBV29-1 with TRBJ1-2; 9 bases agree with TRBD1. CDR3 size: 13 residues. CDR1 and CDR2 from the germline V gene are SQVTM and ANQGSEA. Germline trimming cut 7 bases from V and 8 bases from J; bases unmatched to any gene: 11. This chain's CDR3 is CSAGQGTGRGYTF. CDR3 coding DNA: TGCAGCGCTGGGCAGGGGACAGGGCGGGGCTACACCTTC.

V and J are TRBV5-1 and TRBJ2-2; TRBD1 agrees at 9 bases. Germline CDR1 is SGHRS and CDR2 is YFSETQ. The CDR3 loop spans 17 amino acids. V lost 2 bases, J lost 3 bases, and 8 bases stayed unmatched. CDR3 sequence: CASSLSRDREDTGELFF. The CDR3 region has the DNA TGCGCCAGCAGCTTATCCCGGGACAGGGAGGACACCGGGGAGCTGTTTTTT.

The chain combines TRBV10-2 with TRBJ2-1, with a possible D match to TRBD2 (5 bases). This CDR3 has 15 amino acids. The germline V and J ends were trimmed by 7 bases and 0 bases, with 13 bases remaining between them. The germline V gene has CDR1 WSHSY and CDR2 SAAADI. CDR3 sequence reads: CASNPTKTSYNEQFF. In DNA form, the CDR3 reads TGCGCCAGCAACCCGACTAAAACCTCCTACAATGAGCAGTTCTTC.

The J gene is TRBJ2-5, the V gene TRBV7-7, with D tentatively TRBD1 (5 bases). The germline V gene has CDR1 SSHAT and CDR2 FNYEAQ (reference sequence). The CDR3 covers 13 residues. Trimming took off 2 bases at V and 2 bases at J, with 6 bases between the two ends. CDR3 sequence reads: CASSLRGQETQYF. The CDR3 region has the DNA TGTGCCAGCAGCTTAAGGGGACAAGAGACCCAGTACTTC.

The V gene is TRBV6-1, the J gene TRBJ2-1, with 7 bases identical to TRBD2. Germline lookup yields CDR1 MNHNS and CDR2 SASEGT. There are 13 residues in the CDR3. Trimming cost V 8 bases and J 8 bases; bases outside gene matches: 9. The chain's CDR3 is CASFGLGVYEQFF. Written as DNA, the CDR3 is TGTGCCAGCTTTGGACTAGGGGTTTATGAGCAGTTCTTC.